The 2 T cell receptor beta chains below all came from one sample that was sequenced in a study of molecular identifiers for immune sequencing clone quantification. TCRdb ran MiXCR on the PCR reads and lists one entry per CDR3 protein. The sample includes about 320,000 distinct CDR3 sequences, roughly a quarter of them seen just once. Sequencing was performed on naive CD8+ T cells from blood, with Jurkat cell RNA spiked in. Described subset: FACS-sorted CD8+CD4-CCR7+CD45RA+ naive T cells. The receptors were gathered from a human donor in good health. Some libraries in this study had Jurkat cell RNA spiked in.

The CDR3 nucleotides read TGTGCCAGCAGGGGACAGAGGTACAATGAGCAGTTCTTC. Translated: CASRGQRYNEQFF. J is TRBJ2-1 and V is TRBV12-3 or TRBV12-4; TRBD1 matches 7 bases. The CDR3 contains 13 residues. The V segment lost 6 bases and the J segment 4 bases; nucleotides outside the gene matches: 3.

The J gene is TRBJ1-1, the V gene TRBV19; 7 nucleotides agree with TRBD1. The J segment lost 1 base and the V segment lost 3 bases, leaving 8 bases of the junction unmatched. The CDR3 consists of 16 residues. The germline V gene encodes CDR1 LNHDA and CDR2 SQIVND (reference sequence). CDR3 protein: CASSINVGQWNTEAFF. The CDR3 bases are TGTGCCAGTAGTATCAACGTGGGACAGTGGAACACTGAAGCTTTCTTT.